The 25 T cell receptor beta chains below were found in one sample sequenced in a study of T cell changes during pregnancy in multiple sclerosis. The protocol was immunoSEQ multiplex PCR, while the TCRdb copy is restricted to in-frame clones and leaves out a portion. The sample consists of over 25,000 clones, roughly nine tenths of them appearing once. The source material was CD8+ T cells from peripheral blood mononuclear cells, sampled before pregnancy. These receptors were taken from a female donor with multiple sclerosis, enrolled in a pregnancy study.

As for this clone: The junction does not match germline at one end; this may be a read error. V is TRBV5-1 and J is TRBJ2-5; 7 bases line up with TRBD1. CDR3 size: 14 residues. Germline lookup yields CDR1 SGHRS and CDR2 YFSETQ. The CDR3 DNA reads as TGCGCCAGCAGATTGGACAGGCTAATAGAGACCCAGTACTTC. Translated, it gives CASRLDRLIETQYF.

This sequence joins TRBV10-3 and TRBJ2-7, with 12 bases fitting TRBD1. Germline V gene sequence: CDR1 ENHRY, CDR2 SYGVKD. J was trimmed by 0 bases and V by 9 bases; bases with no gene match: 3. CDR3 length: 14 residues. CDR3 sequence: CAMSGQGASYEQYF. The DNA of the CDR3 is TGTGCCATGTCGGGACAGGGGGCCTCCTACGAGCAGTACTTC.

The chain is built from TRBV30 and TRBJ1-1; possibly TRBD1 for D (5 bases). Trimming took 4 bases from V and 2 from J, leaving 11 bases between them. The germline V gene encodes CDR1 GTSNPN and CDR2 SVGIG (reference sequence). This CDR3 spans 13 amino acids. The CDR3 region has the DNA TGTGCCTGGATAATGGGGCTAAACACTGAAGCTTTCTTT. This encodes CAWIMGLNTEAFF. Together with reference TRBV30 and TRBJ1-1, the CDR3 gives the full variable domain: SQTIHQWPATLVQPVGSPLSLECTVEGTSNPNLYWYRQAAGRGLQLLFYSVGIGQISSEVPQNLSASRPQDRQFILSSKKLLLSDSGFYLCAWIMGLNTEAFFGQGTRLTVV.

The rearrangement joins TRBV11-3 to TRBJ2-5; TRBD1 matches at 7 bases. The trim removed 5 bases at V and 5 bases at J, leaving 5 bases unmatched. From germline, CDR1 is SGHNT and CDR2 YENEEA. The CDR3 runs 13 residues. CDR3 nucleotides: TGTGCCAGCAGCACAGGGGTACGGGAGACCCAGTACTTC. Its translation: CASSTGVRETQYF.

The chain uses TRBV7-2 and TRBJ2-1, with D possibly matching TRBD2 (6 bases). The CDR3 runs to 13 residues. V was clipped by 8 bases and J by 5 bases, with 13 bases between them. Per germline, CDR1 SGHTA and CDR2 FQGNSA. DNA for the CDR3: TGTGCCAGCTCCGAAGGGACTGACAATGAGCAGTTCTTC. Amino acid sequence: CASSEGTDNEQFF.

The chain joins TRBV5-1 to TRBJ2-5; 8 bases agree with TRBD2. The V gene end was trimmed by 5 bases and the J gene end by 5 bases; junction bases not matched to a gene: 5. This CDR3 is 13 amino acids long. Germline V CDR1 and CDR2: SGHRS, YFSETQ. DNA of the CDR3: TGCGCCAGCAGTTTCAGCGGGGGCGAGACCCAGTACTTC. It codes for CASSFSGGETQYF.

This chain uses TRBV2 with TRBJ1-1; 9 nucleotides match TRBD1. Germline CDR1 SNHLY, CDR2 FYNNEI. V shed 3 bases and J 5 bases; nucleotides not matched to a gene: 4. The CDR3 spans 14 residues. The CDR3, as DNA: TGTGCCAGCAGTGAGGGACAGGGCAGGACTGAAGCTTTCTTT. Translation gives CASSEGQGRTEAFF.

The V call is TRBV10-3, the J call TRBJ2-7; D possibly corresponds to TRBD2 (7 bases). CDR3 length: 15 residues. Trimming pared 3 bases from V and 0 bases from J, leaving 12 bases between. Germline CDR1 reads ENHRY; CDR2 reads SYGVKD. In DNA form, the CDR3 reads TGTGCCATCAGTGAAGGGGGGGAATACTCCTACGAGCAGTACTTC. Translating it yields CAISEGGEYSYEQYF.

This rearrangement joins TRBV27 to TRBJ1-2; no definite D call. There are 13 residues in the CDR3. V was cut by 7 bases and J by 1 base, with 10 bases left in between. The germline CDR1 and CDR2 sequences are MNHEY and SMNVEV (reference sequence). Here the CDR3 reads CASKLGLNYGYTF. CDR3 nucleotides: TGTGCCAGCAAATTGGGCCTTAACTATGGCTACACCTTC.

This clone was counted once. The chain uses TRBV5-6 and TRBJ1-2; the D gene is possibly TRBD1 (5 bases). This CDR3 comprises 14 residues. V was pared by 2 bases and J by 7 bases, with 15 bases between. CDR1 is SGHDT and CDR2 is YYEEEE in the germline V gene. CDR3 loop: CASSFRGGVVGYTF. CDR3 coding DNA: TGTGCCAGCAGCTTCCGGGGGGGTGTCGTTGGCTACACCTTC. The variable domain in full, with the rest retrieved from reference TRBV5-6 and TRBJ1-2, is DAGVTQSPTHLIKTRGQQVTLRCSPKSGHDTVSWYQQALGQGPQFIFQYYEEEERQRGNFPDRFSGHQFPNYSSELNVNALLLGDSALYLCASSFRGGVVGYTFGSGTRLTVV.

The chain carries TRBV5-4 and TRBJ2-1; 13 positions agree with TRBD2. The CDR3 is made up of 17 amino acids. J was trimmed by 4 bases and V by 2 bases; bases with no gene match: 6. CDR1 is SGHNT and CDR2 is YYREEE in the germline V gene (reference sequence). CDR3: CASSFGLAGALYNEQFF. The DNA of the CDR3 is TGTGCCAGCAGCTTCGGACTAGCGGGGGCCCTATACAATGAGCAGTTCTTC.

This rearrangement joins TRBV7-8 to TRBJ1-1; the D gene is possibly TRBD1 (6 bases). This CDR3 has 15 residues. Germline values: CDR1 SGHVS, CDR2 FQNEAQ. The germline V and J ends were trimmed by 1 base and 11 bases, with 20 bases remaining between them. The DNA for the CDR3 is TGTGCCAGCAGCTTAGTGACAGGAAGAACCCAGAGGGCTTTCTTT. Translated: CASSLVTGRTQRAFF.

V is TRBV19 and J is TRBJ2-7, with TRBD2 matching 10 bases. With V trimmed by 5 bases and J by 2 bases, 6 bases remained unmatched. This CDR3 has 15 residues. Germline values: CDR1 LNHDA, CDR2 SQIVND (reference sequence). In DNA form, the CDR3 reads TGTGCCAGTAGTTATACTAGCGGGGCTACCTACGAGCAGTACTTC. Amino acid sequence: CASSYTSGATYEQYF.

The gene calls are TRBV6-1 and TRBJ1-5; no reliable D call. Per germline, CDR1 MNHNS and CDR2 SASEGT. The CDR3 loop spans 18 amino acids. V was pared by 0 bases and J by 5 bases, with 20 bases between. CDR3 sequence reads: CASSEAIMGGEVDQPQHF. DNA for the CDR3: TGTGCCAGCAGTGAAGCGATTATGGGTGGGGAGGTCGATCAGCCCCAGCATTTT.

This chain links TRBV6-1 with TRBJ2-7; TRBD2 is a possible D gene (6 bases). Germline CDR1 MNHNS, CDR2 SASEGT. V lost 7 bases to trimming and J lost 7 bases, with 23 bases between them. CDR3 length: 15 residues. The CDR3 bases are TGTGCCAGCACCAAGAAGACGGGGGAGGATGGAGAGCAGTACTTC. Its protein is CASTKKTGEDGEQYF.

DNA for the CDR3: TGTGCCAGCAGTCTCACAGGGGGCACAGATACGCAGTATTTT. This sequence encodes CASSLTGGTDTQYF. This rearrangement joins TRBV28 to TRBJ2-3, with 7 nucleotides matching TRBD1. CDR3 length: 14 residues. The germline gives CDR1 MDHEN, CDR2 SYDVKM. The trim removed 5 bases at V and 1 base at J, leaving 3 bases unmatched.

The rearrangement uses TRBV28 and TRBJ2-1; TRBD2 aligns across 10 bases. Germline V gene lookup returns CDR1 MDHEN and CDR2 SYDVKM. The trim removed 3 bases at V and 10 bases at J, leaving 9 bases unmatched. The CDR3 contains 15 residues. CDR3 nucleotides: TGTGCCAGCAGTTTCGGGCTAGCGGGGGCCAAAGAGCAGTTCTTC. Translating gives CASSFGLAGAKEQFF.

The V call is TRBV5-5, the J call TRBJ2-3; TRBD1 is a possible D gene (5 bases). V was pared by 3 bases and J by 3 bases, with 8 bases between. Germline CDR1 SGHKS, CDR2 YYEKEE (reference sequence). This CDR3 has 13 amino acids. The CDR3 region is CASSSDSTDTQYF. The CDR3 DNA is TGTGCCAGCAGCTCCGACAGTACAGATACGCAGTATTTT. The full variable domain, in which reference TRBV5-5 and TRBJ2-3 provide the parts outside the CDR3, is DAGVTQSPTHLIKTRGQQVTLRCSPISGHKSVSWYQQVLGQGPQFIFQYYEKEERGRGNFPDRFSARQFPNYSSELNVNALLLGDSALYLCASSSDSTDTQYFGPGTRLTVL.

The rearrangement uses TRBV4-3 and TRBJ1-5; TRBD1 might be the D (5 bases). This CDR3 is 15 amino acids long. V was clipped by 1 base and J by 5 bases, with 12 bases between them. Germline-derived CDR1 and CDR2 are LGHNA and YSLEER. CDR3 loop: CASSQVFSGDQPQHF. The CDR3 region has the DNA TGCGCCAGCAGCCAAGTATTTTCGGGGGATCAGCCCCAGCATTTT.

The V call is TRBV15, the J call TRBJ2-7, with 8 bases identical to TRBD1. This CDR3 region has 14 residues. The trim removed 5 bases at V and 4 bases at J, leaving 7 bases unmatched. CDR1 is LNHNV, CDR2 YYDKDF, per germline (reference sequence). Here the CDR3 reads CATSFGQGGYEQYF. The CDR3 DNA sequence: TGTGCCACCAGCTTCGGACAGGGCGGGTACGAGCAGTACTTC.

This clone appeared a few times. The chain joins TRBV16 to TRBJ1-6; TRBD1 might be the D (5 bases). V was shortened by 2 bases and J by 14 bases, with 22 bases between the two germline ends. Per the germline V gene, CDR1 is KGHSY and CDR2 is FQNENV. This CDR3 is 16 amino acids long. The CDR3 here is CASSQDRPLGNSTLHF. The CDR3 nucleotides are TGTGCCAGCAGCCAAGACAGACCGCTCGGAAATTCGACCCTCCACTTT.

This clone was seen only once. J is TRBJ1-4 and V is TRBV4-1; 7 bases fit TRBD1. CDR3 size: 15 residues. The V segment lost 3 bases and the J segment 6 bases; nucleotides outside the gene matches: 7. Germline V gives CDR1 MGHRA, CDR2 YSYEKL. CDR3 DNA sequence: TGCGCCAGCAGCCACAACGACAGGGACGATGAAAAACTGTTTTTT. It translates to CASSHNDRDDEKLFF.

J is TRBJ1-1 and V is TRBV6-5; D is ambiguous. The CDR3 contains 14 residues. Trimming stripped 7 bases from V and 0 bases from J, with 12 bases between. Looked up from germline, CDR1 is MNHEY and CDR2 is SVGAGI. CDR3 DNA: TGTGCCAGCACCACCCGTAGTCTGAACACTGAAGCTTTCTTT. Residues: CASTTRSLNTEAFF.

V and J are TRBV4-3 and TRBJ1-1; TRBD1 agrees at 9 bases. Germline V gene sequence: CDR1 LGHNA, CDR2 YSLEER. Trimming removed 2 bases from V and 0 bases from J; junction bases left unmatched: 1. CDR3 length: 15 residues. The CDR3: CASSQRTGVNTEAFF. For the CDR3, the DNA is TGCGCCAGCAGCCAACGGACAGGGGTGAACACTGAAGCTTTCTTT.

This chain uses TRBV28 with TRBJ1-5, with TRBD1 as a possible D gene (6 bases). V lost 7 bases, J lost 7 bases, and 17 bases lay in between. This CDR3 has 14 residues. Germline V gene data show CDR1 as MDHEN and CDR2 as SYDVKM. This CDR3 is CASITGRGRQPQHF. CDR3 bases: TGTGCCAGCATCACGGGGAGGGGGAGGCAGCCCCAGCATTTT.